This T cell receptor (beta chain) was sequenced during a study of technical replicates of blood from a handful of donors. The V and J ends lost 0 bases and 3 bases respectively, with 9 bases between them. This CDR3 comprises 14 residues. Germline assignment: CDR1 LGHNT and CDR2 FRNRAP. The data were produced by immunoSEQ multiplex PCR, yet TCRdb's version contains in-frame clones alone and is incomplete. The sample records tens of thousands of clones, approximately 97% being singletons. The clonotype comes from a human donor in good health. J is TRBJ2-7 and V is TRBV12-5; D is ambiguous. Specimen: T cells isolated from PBMCs. The CDR3, as DNA: TGTGCTAGTGGTTTGGTACGGCCAGGCTACGAGCAGTACTTC. This gives the protein CASGLVRPGYEQYF.